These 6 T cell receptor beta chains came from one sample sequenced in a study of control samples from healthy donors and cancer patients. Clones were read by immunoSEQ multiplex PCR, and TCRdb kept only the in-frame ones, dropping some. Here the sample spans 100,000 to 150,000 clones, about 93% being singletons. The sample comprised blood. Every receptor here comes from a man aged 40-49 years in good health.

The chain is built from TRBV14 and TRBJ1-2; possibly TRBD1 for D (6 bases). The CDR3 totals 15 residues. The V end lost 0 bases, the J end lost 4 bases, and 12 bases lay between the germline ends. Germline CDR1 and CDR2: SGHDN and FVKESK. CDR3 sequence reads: CASSQDLQGSYGYTF. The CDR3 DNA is TGTGCCAGCAGCCAAGATTTGCAGGGGAGCTATGGCTACACCTTC.

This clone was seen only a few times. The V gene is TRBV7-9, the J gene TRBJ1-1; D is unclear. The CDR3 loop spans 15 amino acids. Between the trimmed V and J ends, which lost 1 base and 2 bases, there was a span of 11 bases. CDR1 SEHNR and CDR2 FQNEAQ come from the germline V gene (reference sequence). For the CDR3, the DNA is TGTGCCAGCAGCTTAGGGTCGGCAAGTAACACTGAAGCTTTCTTT. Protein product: CASSLGSASNTEAFF.

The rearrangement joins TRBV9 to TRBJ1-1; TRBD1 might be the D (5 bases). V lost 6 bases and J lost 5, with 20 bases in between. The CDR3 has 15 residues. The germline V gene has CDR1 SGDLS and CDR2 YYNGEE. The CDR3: CASTAREGSWTEAFF. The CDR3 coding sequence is TGTGCCAGCACCGCGAGGGAGGGGTCGTGGACTGAAGCTTTCTTT.

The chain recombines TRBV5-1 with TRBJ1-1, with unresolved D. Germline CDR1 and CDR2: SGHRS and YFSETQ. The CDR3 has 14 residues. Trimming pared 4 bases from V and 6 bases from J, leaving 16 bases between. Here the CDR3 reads CASSPTGAGPEAFF. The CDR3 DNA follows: TGCGCCAGCAGCCCTACGGGAGCTGGGCCTGAAGCTTTCTTT.

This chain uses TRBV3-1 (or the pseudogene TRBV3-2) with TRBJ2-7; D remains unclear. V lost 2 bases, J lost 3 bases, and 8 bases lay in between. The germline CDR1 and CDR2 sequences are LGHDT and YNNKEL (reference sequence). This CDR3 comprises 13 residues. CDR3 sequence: CASSQTESYEQYF. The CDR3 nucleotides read TGTGCCAGCAGCCAAACGGAGAGCTACGAGCAGTACTTC.

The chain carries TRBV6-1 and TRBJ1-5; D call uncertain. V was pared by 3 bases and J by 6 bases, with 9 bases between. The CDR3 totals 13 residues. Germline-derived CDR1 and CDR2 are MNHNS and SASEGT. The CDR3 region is CASSERTFQPQHF. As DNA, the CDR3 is TGTGCCAGCAGTGAGAGGACTTTTCAGCCCCAGCATTTT.